This T cell receptor beta chain comes out of a study of a mutant IDH1 vaccine in newly diagnosed glioma. Time point: baseline, week 1 (first vaccination visit). Regarding treatment: pre-vaccination baseline after standard-of-care therapy. Donors harbored newly found WHO grade 3 or 4 IDH1-mutant, ATRX-lost astrocytomas. Measured with immunoSEQ multiplex PCR; TCRdb has only the in-frame clones, and not every one. This table has 90,000 to 95,000 clones, about 80% appearing once. This CDR3 comprises 15 residues. V lost 3 bases to trimming and J lost 1 base, with 12 bases between them. Per the germline V gene, CDR1 is SGHVS and CDR2 is FQNEAQ.

V gene TRBV7-8 combines with J gene TRBJ1-1; a possible D gene is TRBD1 (5 bases). The receptor's source is a woman in her forties or fifties with glioma. The sequencing used PBMCs, collected from a glioma patient treated with radiotherapy, temozolomide or both. CDR3 in amino acids: CASSFRDLRNTEAFF. The CDR3 bases are TGTGCCAGCAGCTTCCGGGACCTTCGGAACACTGAAGCTTTCTTT.